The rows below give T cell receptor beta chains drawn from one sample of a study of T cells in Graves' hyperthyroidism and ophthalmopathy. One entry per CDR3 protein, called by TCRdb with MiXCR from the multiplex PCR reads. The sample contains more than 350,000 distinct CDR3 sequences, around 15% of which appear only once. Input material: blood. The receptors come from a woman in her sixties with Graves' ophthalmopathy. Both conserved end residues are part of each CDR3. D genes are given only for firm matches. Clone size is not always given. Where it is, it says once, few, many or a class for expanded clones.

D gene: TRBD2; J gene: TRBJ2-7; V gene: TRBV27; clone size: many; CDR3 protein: CASSYRTSGIYEQYF; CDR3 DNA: TGTGCCAGCAGTTACCGGACTAGCGGGATCTACGAGCAGTACTTC
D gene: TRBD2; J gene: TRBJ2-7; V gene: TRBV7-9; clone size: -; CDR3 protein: CASSRPGTSGRKGGLYEQYF; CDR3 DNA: TGTGCCAGCAGCCGGCCCGGGACTAGCGGGAGAAAAGGGGGGCTATACGAGCAGTACTTC
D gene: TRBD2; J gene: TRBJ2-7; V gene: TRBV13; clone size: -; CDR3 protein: CASSLGRLATAYEQYF; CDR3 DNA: TGTGCCAGCAGCTTAGGGCGACTAGCGACAGCTTACGAGCAGTACTTC
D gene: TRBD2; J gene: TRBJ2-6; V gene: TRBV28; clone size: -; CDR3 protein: CASSLSRLAGGSGANVLTF; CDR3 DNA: TGTGCCAGCAGTTTATCGAGGCTAGCGGGAGGGTCTGGGGCCAACGTCCTGACTTTC
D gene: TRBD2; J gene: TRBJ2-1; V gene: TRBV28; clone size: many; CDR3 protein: CASTGTLGSGTYNEQFF; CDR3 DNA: TGTGCCAGCACCGGGACCTTGGGTAGCGGGACCTACAATGAGCAGTTCTTC
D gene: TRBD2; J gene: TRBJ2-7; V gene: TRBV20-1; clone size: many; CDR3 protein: CSARDEGTSGSRNHEQYF; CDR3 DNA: TGCAGTGCTAGAGATGAGGGGACTAGCGGGAGCCGGAACCACGAGCAGTACTTC
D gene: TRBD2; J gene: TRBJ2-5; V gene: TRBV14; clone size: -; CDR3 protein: CASSQESLAEVQETQYF; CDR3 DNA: TGTGCCAGCAGCCAAGAAAGCCTAGCGGAGGTCCAAGAGACCCAGTACTTC
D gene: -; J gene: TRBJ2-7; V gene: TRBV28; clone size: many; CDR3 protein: CASRRGLGEQYF; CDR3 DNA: TGTGCCAGCAGGCGAGGACTCGGCGAGCAGTACTTC
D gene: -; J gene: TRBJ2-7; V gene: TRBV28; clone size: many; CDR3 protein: CASSFRGSTYEQYF; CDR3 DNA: TGTGCCAGCAGTTTCCGAGGGTCCACCTACGAGCAGTACTTC
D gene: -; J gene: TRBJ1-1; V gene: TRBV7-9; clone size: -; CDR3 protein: CASSGRPRGYTEAFF; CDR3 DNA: TGTGCCAGCAGTGGACGGCCTCGGGGTTACACTGAAGCTTTCTTT
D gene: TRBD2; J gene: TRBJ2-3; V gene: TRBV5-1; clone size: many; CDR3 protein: CASSGGGLAGGTDTQYF; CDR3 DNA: TGCGCCAGCAGCGGCGGCGGACTAGCGGGAGGTACAGATACGCAGTATTTT
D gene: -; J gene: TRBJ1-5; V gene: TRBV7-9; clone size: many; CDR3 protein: CASSLGAGDSNQPQHF; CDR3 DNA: TGTGCCAGCAGCTTAGGGGCAGGTGATAGCAATCAGCCCCAGCATTTT
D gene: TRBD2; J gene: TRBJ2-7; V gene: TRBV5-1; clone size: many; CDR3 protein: CASSPGTSGTRQYF; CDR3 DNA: TGCGCCAGCAGCCCTGGGACTAGCGGGACCAGGCAGTACTTC
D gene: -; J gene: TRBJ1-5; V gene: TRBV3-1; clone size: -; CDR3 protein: CASSQGTRGGWNQPQHF; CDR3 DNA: TGTGCCAGCAGCCAAGGCACAAGGGGGGGGTGGAATCAGCCCCAGCATTTT
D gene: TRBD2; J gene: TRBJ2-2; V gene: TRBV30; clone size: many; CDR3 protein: CAWIGTSGRTNTGELFF; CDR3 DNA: TGTGCCTGGATTGGGACTAGCGGGAGGACGAACACCGGGGAGCTGTTTTTT
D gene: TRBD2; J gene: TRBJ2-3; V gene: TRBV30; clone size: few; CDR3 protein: CALSSGRNTDTQYF; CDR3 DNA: TGTGCCTTATCTAGCGGGCGGAACACAGATACGCAGTATTTT
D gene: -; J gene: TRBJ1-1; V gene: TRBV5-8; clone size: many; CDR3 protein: CASSPGGGRTVGTEAFF; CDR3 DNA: TGTGCCAGCAGCCCGGGAGGCGGCCGAACTGTAGGAACTGAAGCTTTCTTT
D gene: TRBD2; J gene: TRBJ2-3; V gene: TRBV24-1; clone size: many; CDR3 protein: CATSLLAGFTDTQYF; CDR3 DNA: TGTGCCACCAGTTTACTAGCGGGATTCACAGATACGCAGTATTTT
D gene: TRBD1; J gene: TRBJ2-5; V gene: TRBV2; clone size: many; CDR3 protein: CASRSTGGLKETQYF; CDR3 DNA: TGTGCCAGCAGGTCGACAGGGGGGTTGAAAGAGACCCAGTACTTC
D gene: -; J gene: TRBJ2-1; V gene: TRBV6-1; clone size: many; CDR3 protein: CASSERTVTYNEQFF; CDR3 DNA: TGTGCCAGCAGTGAGAGGACGGTAACCTACAATGAGCAGTTCTTC
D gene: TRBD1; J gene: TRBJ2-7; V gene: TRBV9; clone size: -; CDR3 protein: CASSVGDRVSNEQYF; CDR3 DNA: TGTGCCAGCAGCGTAGGGGACAGGGTGTCGAATGAGCAGTACTTC
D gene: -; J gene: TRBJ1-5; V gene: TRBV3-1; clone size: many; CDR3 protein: CASSQEFGGPVGPQHF; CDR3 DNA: TGTGCCAGCAGCCAAGAATTTGGAGGGCCAGTAGGGCCCCAGCATTTT
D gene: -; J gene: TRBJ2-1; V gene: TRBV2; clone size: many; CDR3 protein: CASSLFSGTKKNEQFF; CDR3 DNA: TGTGCCAGCAGTCTCTTTTCGGGAACTAAGAAAAATGAGCAGTTCTTC
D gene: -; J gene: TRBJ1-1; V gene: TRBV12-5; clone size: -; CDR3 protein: CASGPGETEAFF; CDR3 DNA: TGTGCTAGTGGTCCAGGGGAGACTGAAGCTTTCTTT
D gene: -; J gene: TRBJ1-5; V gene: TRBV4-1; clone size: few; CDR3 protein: CASSQDRERGWNQPQHF; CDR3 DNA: TGCGCCAGCAGCCAAGATCGGGAAAGGGGGTGGAATCAGCCCCAGCATTTT
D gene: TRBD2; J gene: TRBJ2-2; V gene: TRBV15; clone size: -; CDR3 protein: CATSRDRAGRGELFF; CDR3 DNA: TGTGCCACCAGCAGAGATCGAGCGGGACGCGGGGAGCTGTTTTTT
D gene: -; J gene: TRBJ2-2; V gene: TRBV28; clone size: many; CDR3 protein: CASSLNLIGELFF; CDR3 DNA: TGTGCCAGCAGTTTAAATCTGATAGGGGAGCTGTTTTTT
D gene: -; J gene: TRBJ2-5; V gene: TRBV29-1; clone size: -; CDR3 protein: CSVVLFQETQYF; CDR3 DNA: TGCAGCGTTGTGCTTTTCCAAGAGACCCAGTACTTC
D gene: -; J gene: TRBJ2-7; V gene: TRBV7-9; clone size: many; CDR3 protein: CASSLGKPYEQYF; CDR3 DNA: TGTGCCAGCAGCTTGGGGAAACCCTACGAGCAGTACTTC
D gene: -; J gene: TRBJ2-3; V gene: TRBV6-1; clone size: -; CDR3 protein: CASSRSQLYGTDTQYF; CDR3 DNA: TGTGCCAGCAGCCGGTCGCAACTCTATGGCACAGATACGCAGTATTTT
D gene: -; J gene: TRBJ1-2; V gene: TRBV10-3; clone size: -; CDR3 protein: CAISNNLEGGYTF; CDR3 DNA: TGTGCCATCAGTAACAACCTCGAAGGTGGCTACACCTTC
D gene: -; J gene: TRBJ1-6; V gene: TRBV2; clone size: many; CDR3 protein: CASTGQPPGSPLHF; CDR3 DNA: TGTGCCAGTACTGGACAGCCCCCGGGCTCACCCCTCCACTTT
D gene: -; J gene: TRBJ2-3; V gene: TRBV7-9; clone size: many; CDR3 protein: CASSLRRGHRTDTQYF; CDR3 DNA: TGTGCCAGCAGCCTCCGTAGAGGACACCGCACAGATACGCAGTATTTT
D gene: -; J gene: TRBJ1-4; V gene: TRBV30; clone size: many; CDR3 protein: CAWGPGRDEKLFF; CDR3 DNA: TGTGCCTGGGGACCCGGCCGGGATGAAAAACTGTTTTTT
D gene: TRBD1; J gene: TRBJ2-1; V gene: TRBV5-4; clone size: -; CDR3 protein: CASSTRATGVEFF; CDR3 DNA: TGTGCCAGCAGCACCCGGGCCACAGGGGTGGAGTTCTTC
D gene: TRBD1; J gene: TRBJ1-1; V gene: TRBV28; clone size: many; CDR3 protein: CASSFPKAPTADRGVTEAFF; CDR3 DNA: TGTGCCAGCAGTTTTCCCAAAGCCCCCACAGCGGACAGGGGGGTGACTGAAGCTTTCTTT
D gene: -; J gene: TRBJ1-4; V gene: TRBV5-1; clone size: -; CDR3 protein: CAGTSDQTPTNEKLFF; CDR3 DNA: TGCGCCGGCACCTCCGACCAGACACCGACTAATGAAAAACTGTTTTTT
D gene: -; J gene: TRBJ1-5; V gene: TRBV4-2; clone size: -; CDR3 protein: CASSQDVGFSNQPQHF; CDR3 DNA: TGTGCCAGCAGCCAAGATGTAGGGTTTAGCAATCAGCCCCAGCATTTT
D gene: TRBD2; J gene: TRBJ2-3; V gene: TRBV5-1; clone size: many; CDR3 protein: CASSLGGGRALHTQYF; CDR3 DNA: TGCGCCAGCAGCTTGGGAGGCGGGAGGGCCCTCCATACGCAGTATTTT
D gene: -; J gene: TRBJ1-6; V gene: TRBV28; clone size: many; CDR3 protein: CASRKEGSSYNSPLHF; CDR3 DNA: TGTGCCAGCAGAAAAGAAGGGAGCTCCTATAATTCACCCCTCCACTTT
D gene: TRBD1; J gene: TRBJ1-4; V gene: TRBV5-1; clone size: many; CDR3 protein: CASSSLGTVNEKLFF; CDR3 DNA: TGCGCCAGCAGCTCCCTCGGGACAGTTAATGAAAAACTGTTTTTT
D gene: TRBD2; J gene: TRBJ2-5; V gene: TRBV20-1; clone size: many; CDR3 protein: CSARSFGRARETQYF; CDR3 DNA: TGCAGTGCTAGGAGTTTCGGGAGGGCCCGAGAGACCCAGTACTTC
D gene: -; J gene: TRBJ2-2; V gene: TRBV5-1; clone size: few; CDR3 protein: CASSYVGGPTGELFF; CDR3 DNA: TGCGCCAGCAGCTATGTCGGGGGTCCCACCGGGGAGCTGTTTTTT
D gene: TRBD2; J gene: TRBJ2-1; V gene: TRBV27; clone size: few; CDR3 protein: CASSLAGGFKEQFF; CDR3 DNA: TGTGCCAGCAGTTTAGCGGGAGGGTTTAAGGAGCAGTTCTTC
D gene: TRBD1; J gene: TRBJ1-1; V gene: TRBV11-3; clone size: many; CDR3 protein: CASSFGQALVTEAFF; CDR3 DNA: TGTGCCAGCAGCTTTGGACAGGCCCTGGTCACTGAAGCTTTCTTT
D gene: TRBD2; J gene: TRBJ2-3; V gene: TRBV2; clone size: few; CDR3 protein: CASSPLAGDADTQYF; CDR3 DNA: TGTGCCAGCAGTCCCCTAGCGGGAGACGCAGATACGCAGTATTTT
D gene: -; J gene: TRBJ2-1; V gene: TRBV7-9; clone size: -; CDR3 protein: CASSLARDNHNEQLF; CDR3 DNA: TGTGCCAGCAGCTTAGCGAGGGACAACCACAATGAGCAGCTCTTC
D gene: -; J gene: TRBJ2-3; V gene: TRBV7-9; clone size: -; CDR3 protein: CASSEIEGLSTDTQYF; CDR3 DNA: TGTGCCAGCAGCGAAATAGAGGGTCTTAGCACAGATACGCAGTATTTT
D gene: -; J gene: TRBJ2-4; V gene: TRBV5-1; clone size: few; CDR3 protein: CATAPRDTIPLLAKNIQYF; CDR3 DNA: TGCGCCACCGCCCCCCGGGACACCATTCCCCTTTTAGCCAAAAACATTCAGTACTTC
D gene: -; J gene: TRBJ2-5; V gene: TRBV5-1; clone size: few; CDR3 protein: CASSSARAYETQYF; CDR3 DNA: TGCGCCAGCAGCTCGGCTCGGGCATATGAGACCCAGTACTTC
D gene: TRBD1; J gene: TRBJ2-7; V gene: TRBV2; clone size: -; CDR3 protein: CASSLTGGGDEQYF; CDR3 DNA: TGTGCCAGCAGTCTGACAGGGGGGGGGGACGAGCAGTACTTC
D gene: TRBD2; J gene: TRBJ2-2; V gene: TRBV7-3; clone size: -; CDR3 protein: CASSERGGANTGELFF; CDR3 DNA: TGTGCCAGCAGCGAGCGGGGCGGAGCGAACACCGGGGAGCTGTTTTTT
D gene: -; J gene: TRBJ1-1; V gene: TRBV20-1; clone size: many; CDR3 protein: CSARVDTEAFF; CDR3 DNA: TGCAGTGCTAGAGTGGACACTGAAGCTTTCTTT
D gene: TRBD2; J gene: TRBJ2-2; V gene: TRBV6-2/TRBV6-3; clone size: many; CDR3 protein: CASSYSTLSGMNTGELFF; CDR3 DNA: TGTGCCAGCAGTTACTCGACCCTTAGCGGGATGAACACCGGGGAGCTGTTTTTT
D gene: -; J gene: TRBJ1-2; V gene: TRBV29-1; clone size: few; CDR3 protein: CSVATLRSGYTF; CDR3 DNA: TGCAGCGTTGCGACACTCCGGAGTGGCTACACCTTC
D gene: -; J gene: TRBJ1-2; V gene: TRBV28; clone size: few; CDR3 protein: CASSWPQGNYGYTF; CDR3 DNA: TGTGCCAGCAGCTGGCCACAGGGAAACTATGGCTACACCTTC
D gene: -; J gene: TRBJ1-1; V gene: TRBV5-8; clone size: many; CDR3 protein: CASSLAMGRDTEAFF; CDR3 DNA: TGTGCCAGCAGCTTGGCCATGGGGCGCGACACTGAAGCTTTCTTT
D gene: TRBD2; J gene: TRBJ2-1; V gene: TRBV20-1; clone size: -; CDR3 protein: CSASPLTSGSYNEQFF; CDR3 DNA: TGCAGTGCTAGCCCACTGACTAGCGGATCTTACAATGAGCAGTTCTTC
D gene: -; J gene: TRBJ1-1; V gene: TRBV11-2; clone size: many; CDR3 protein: CASSLTQNTEAFF; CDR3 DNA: TGTGCCAGCAGCTTGACCCAGAACACTGAAGCTTTCTTT